Below, 6 T cell receptor beta chains from the same sample are listed, as sequenced in a study of shared clonotypes between healthy human individuals. Generated by immunoSEQ multiplex PCR, the TCRdb table keeps only in-frame clones and is missing some. The repertoire holds roughly 220,000 clones, with under 80% as singletons. Sequencing was done on a sample of memory CD4+ T cells sorted from blood. Documented subset: CD45RA-negative fraction. The receptors were gathered from a man between 25 and 39 years old in good health.

This chain joins TRBV10-3 and TRBJ2-1; D gene uncertain. The CDR3 runs 17 residues. V was clipped by 2 bases and J by 12 bases, with 26 bases between them. Germline V lookup: CDR1 ENHRY, CDR2 SYGVKD. CDR3 coding DNA: TGTGCCATCAGTGAGCGGGCATCCGGTGGCCGAGACCAGGTGCAGTTCTTC. Its translation is CAISERASGGRDQVQFF.

DNA of the CDR3: TGCGCCAGCAGCTCTTGGGGCGGGAGCGTCGGGGAGACCCAGTACTTC. It translates to CASSSWGGSVGETQYF. The chain employs TRBV5-1 and TRBJ2-5; 7 bases are shared with TRBD2. With V trimmed by 3 bases and J by 5 bases, 13 bases remained unmatched. The germline V gene has CDR1 SGHRS and CDR2 YFSETQ. This CDR3 is built from 16 residues.

The V call is TRBV11-2, the J call TRBJ2-7, with D possibly being TRBD2 (7 bases). Trimming removed 5 bases at V and 7 bases at J, with 18 bases between. CDR3 length: 14 amino acids. Germline CDR1 is SGHAT and CDR2 is FQNNGV. Here the CDR3 reads CASSDPRGGREQYF. The DNA of the CDR3 is TGTGCCAGCAGCGATCCGAGGGGGGGAAGGGAGCAGTACTTC.

The chain recombines TRBV6-6 with TRBJ1-3; weak D call: TRBD1 (5 bases). V shed 5 bases and J shed 1 base, with 9 bases lying between them. Germline V gene data show CDR1 as MNHNY and CDR2 as SVGAGI (reference sequence). This CDR3 is built from 14 residues. As DNA, the CDR3 is TGTGCCAGCAGTGAGAGGGGATCTGGAAACACCATATATTTT. This codes for CASSERGSGNTIYF.

The chain carries TRBV18 and TRBJ2-1; TRBD2 matches at 9 bases. The V and J ends lost 2 bases and 8 bases, in that order; junction bases with no gene match: 13. The CDR3 totals 17 residues. Per the germline V gene, CDR1 is KGHSH and CDR2 is LQKENI. For the CDR3, the DNA is TGTGCCAGCTCACCAACGATAGCGGGAGTAATGTGGGATGAGCAGTTCTTC. This gives the protein CASSPTIAGVMWDEQFF. Supplemented by reference TRBV18 and TRBJ2-1, the full variable domain reads NAGVMQNPRHLVRRRGQEARLRCSPMKGHSHVYWYRQLPEEGLKFMVYLQKENIIDESGMPKERFSAEFPKEGPSILRIQQVVRGDSAAYFCASSPTIAGVMWDEQFFGPGTRLTVL.

The chain uses TRBV4-2 and TRBJ1-5, with D possibly being TRBD1 (6 bases). This CDR3 region has 14 residues. Per germline, CDR1 LGHNA and CDR2 YNFKEQ. V was cut by 1 base and J by 7 bases, with 11 bases left in between. Here the CDR3 DNA reads TGTGCCAGCAGCCAAGGTTCAGGGGACCAGCCCCAGCATTTT. As protein: CASSQGSGDQPQHF.